The rows below give T cell receptor beta chains drawn from one sample of a study of T cell repertoires in cytomegalovirus infection. These TCRs are of unknown antigen specificity. Using its own MiXCR run on the reads, TCRdb lists one record per CDR3 protein. The data contain 700,000 to 900,000 distinct CDR3 sequences, almost 30% of them singletons. The source material was cultured CD8+ T cells from PBMCs, sampled from culture after CMV antigen stimulation. These receptors came from a human donor in good health (CMV status not recorded). Some clones in this sample may be carry-over from other donors' samples. Each CDR3 is given with its conserved first and last residue. Fields, in order: D gene, J gene, V gene, clone size, CDR3 protein, CDR3 DNA. The D gene is left open where the match is weak. Size values are once, few and many counts, or a class for expanded clones, and some rows have none.

-	TRBJ2-2	TRBV7-9	few	CASSLVNRVGGELFF	TGTGCCAGCAGCTTAGTGAACAGGGTCGGCGGGGAGCTGTTTTTT
-	TRBJ2-1	TRBV12-3/TRBV12-4	few	CASTPEPSYNEQFF	TGTGCCAGCACCCCAGAACCCTCATACAATGAGCAGTTCTTC
TRBD1	TRBJ1-2	TRBV7-2	many	CASSLDRGAGYTF	TGTGCCAGCAGCTTGGACAGGGGTGCTGGCTACACCTTC
-	TRBJ2-3	TRBV24-1	-	CATSDLPTDYTDTQYF	TGTGCCACCAGTGATTTGCCGACGGACTACACAGATACGCAGTATTTT
-	TRBJ2-7	TRBV10-3	-	CAISPGSSYEQYF	TGTGCCATCAGCCCAGGGTCCTCCTACGAGCAGTACTTC
TRBD2	TRBJ2-4	TRBV15	-	CATSRVAGIVKNIQYF	TGTGCCACCAGCAGAGTAGCGGGGATAGTCAAAAACATTCAGTACTTC
-	TRBJ2-5	TRBV12-3/TRBV12-4	many	CASSSLLWGGLETQYF	TGTGCCAGCAGTTCCCTGTTGTGGGGGGGCTTGGAGACCCAGTACTTC
-	TRBJ2-5	TRBV7-2	-	CASSSPPGKGETQYF	TGTGCCAGCAGCTCCCCCCCGGGCAAAGGGGAGACCCAGTACTTC
-	TRBJ1-1	TRBV5-5	-	CASSLEPGELNTEAFF	TGTGCCAGCAGCTTGGAGCCAGGCGAACTGAACACTGAAGCTTTCTTT
-	TRBJ1-6	TRBV6-5	-	CASSYSPGLGNSPLHF	TGTGCCAGCAGTTACTCCCCTGGACTTGGGAATTCACCCCTCCACTTT
-	TRBJ1-2	TRBV28	-	CASSGDLSLTGNYGYTF	TGTGCCAGCAGTGGGGACCTAAGCTTGACCGGTAACTATGGCTACACCTTC
-	TRBJ2-2	TRBV6-1	-	CASDEQANTGELFF	TGTGCCAGCGACGAACAGGCGAACACCGGGGAGCTGTTTTTT
TRBD2	TRBJ2-5	TRBV12-3/TRBV12-4	-	CASSAPGGLAGGLGQETQYF	TGTGCCAGCAGCGCCCCCGGGGGGCTAGCGGGGGGGCTGGGCCAAGAGACCCAGTACTTC
TRBD2	TRBJ2-5	TRBV10-3	few	CAIGPGGSQETQYF	TGTGCCATCGGGCCGGGGGGTTCCCAAGAGACCCAGTACTTC
TRBD2	TRBJ2-1	TRBV7-9	-	CASSLVAGAPNEQFF	TGTGCCAGCAGCTTAGTAGCGGGGGCTCCTAATGAGCAGTTCTTC
-	TRBJ2-4	TRBV24-1	-	CATRGGFGDIQYF	TGTGCCACCAGGGGAGGCTTTGGGGACATTCAGTACTTC
TRBD2	TRBJ2-5	TRBV28	-	CASRPTSGGYAGQETQYF	TGTGCCAGCAGGCCGACTAGCGGGGGTTACGCAGGGCAAGAGACCCAGTACTTC
-	TRBJ2-7	TRBV5-8	-	CASSLVDSPYLYEQYF	TGTGCCAGCAGCTTGGTAGACAGTCCATACCTCTACGAGCAGTACTTC
-	TRBJ1-3	TRBV7-2	few	CASSLGAGLYSGNTIYF	TGTGCCAGCAGCTTAGGGGCGGGGCTGTACTCTGGAAACACCATATATTTT
-	TRBJ1-4	TRBV25-1	few	CASGPGRGELFF	TGTGCCAGCGGACCCGGGCGGGGAGAACTGTTTTTT
TRBD1	TRBJ1-2	TRBV12-3/TRBV12-4	-	CASSQGAVNYGYTF	TGTGCCAGCAGCCAGGGGGCCGTTAACTATGGCTACACCTTC
-	TRBJ2-2	TRBV12-3/TRBV12-4	many	CASYDRGGTGELFF	TGTGCCAGCTACGACAGGGGAGGGACCGGGGAGCTGTTTTTT
-	TRBJ2-2	TRBV11-2	-	CAKTGPGELFF	TGTGCCAAAACAGGTCCCGGGGAGCTGTTTTTT
-	TRBJ1-4	TRBV12-3/TRBV12-4	-	CASSLRVRGHNEKLFF	TGTGCCAGCAGTTTAAGAGTCCGGGGACACAATGAAAAACTGTTTTTT
-	TRBJ2-1	TRBV9	few	CASSLLERNGVGNEQFF	TGTGCCAGCAGCCTTCTAGAGAGGAACGGGGTCGGCAATGAGCAGTTCTTC
-	TRBJ2-7	TRBV6-6	few	CASSYGGGGGEQYF	TGTGCCAGCAGTTACGGGGGCGGCGGGGGCGAGCAGTACTTC
TRBD1	TRBJ1-2	TRBV12-3/TRBV12-4	few	CASSLDVGTEYGYTF	TGTGCCAGCAGTTTAGATGTCGGGACAGAATATGGCTACACCTTC
-	TRBJ1-5	TRBV27	-	CASSLSMNQPQHF	TGTGCCAGCAGTTTATCTATGAATCAGCCCCAGCATTTT